Below, 21 T cell receptor beta chains from the same sample are listed, as sequenced in a study of response to subunit inactivated influenza vaccine. Each CDR3 protein gets one entry after TCRdb re-called the RT-PCR reads with MiXCR. The table shows roughly 180,000 distinct CDR3 sequences, with around 9% occurring only once. The sequenced sample was non-naive T cells sorted from PBMCs, obtained on the day of vaccination. The receptors originated from a man between 45 and 60 years old who received an inactivated influenza vaccine.

The CDR3 protein is CASQDPGAVSQPQHF. CDR3 nucleotides: TGTGCCAGCCAGGACCCCGGGGCGGTCAGCCAGCCCCAGCATTTT. This sequence joins TRBV28 and TRBJ1-5; tentatively, D is TRBD1 (5 bases). V gave up 8 bases and J gave up 7 bases, with 21 bases separating them. The length of the CDR3 is 15 residues. The germline CDR1 and CDR2 sequences are MDHEN and SYDVKM.

The chain employs TRBV15 and TRBJ1-5, with D perhaps TRBD1 (5 bases). Trimming removed 2 bases at V and 3 bases at J, with 11 bases between. Germline V gene sequence: CDR1 LNHNV, CDR2 YYDKDF (reference sequence). There are 15 residues in the CDR3. The CDR3 nucleotides read TGTGCCACCAGCAGATCGCGACAGAACAATCAGCCCCAGCATTTT. It yields the protein CATSRSRQNNQPQHF.

The chain uses TRBV20-1 and TRBJ2-7; D possibly uses TRBD1 or TRBD2 (6 bases each). Germline lookup yields CDR1 DFQATT and CDR2 SNEGSKA (reference sequence). Trimming pared 6 bases from V and 2 bases from J, leaving 20 bases between. The CDR3 has 15 residues. The CDR3 DNA follows: TGCAGTGCCCACGGCCCGGGGGCGCGGGCCTACGAGCAGTACTTC. Its translation: CSAHGPGARAYEQYF.

This clonotype has only a few counts. The chain carries TRBV18 and TRBJ1-6; 8 nucleotides line up with TRBD1. Germline lookup yields CDR1 KGHSH and CDR2 LQKENI. The CDR3 consists of 16 residues. Trimming took 2 bases from V and 5 from J; bases not matched to a gene: 5. CDR3: CASSPAGTGNNSPLHF. The CDR3 coding sequence is TGTGCCAGCTCACCAGCCGGGACAGGAAATAATTCACCCCTCCACTTT.

This clonotype was seen more than once but under ten times. This chain links TRBV20-1 with TRBJ2-1; 9 positions match TRBD2. The V and J ends lost 1 base and 7 bases, in that order; junction bases with no gene match: 11. Germline V CDR1 and CDR2: DFQATT, SNEGSKA (reference sequence). The CDR3 is 16 amino acids. As DNA, the CDR3 is TGCAGTGCTAGAGCCACGGGGGGACTAGCTCGTAATGAGCAGTTCTTC. Its translation: CSARATGGLARNEQFF.

This clonotype was seen a handful of times. The chain combines TRBV27 with TRBJ1-6; the match to TRBD1 covers 9 bases. The CDR3 is 17 residues long. Germline V lookup: CDR1 MNHEY, CDR2 SMNVEV (reference sequence). After removal of 2 bases from V and 11 bases from J, the junction contained 13 bases not matched to a gene. For the CDR3, the DNA is TGTGCCAGCAGTTTAACCCAGGGACAGGGAAATGTGGCACCCCTCCACTTT. It yields the protein CASSLTQGQGNVAPLHF.

This clonotype was recorded many times. The chain combines TRBV4-2 with TRBJ2-5; TRBD2 matches 7 bases. The CDR3 is 15 amino acids. From germline, CDR1 is LGHNA and CDR2 YNFKEQ. Trimming took 0 bases from V and 2 from J; bases not matched to a gene: 3. CDR3 in DNA: TGTGCCAGCAGCCAAGATCGGCGGGGGCAAGAGACCCAGTACTTC. It translates to CASSQDRRGQETQYF.

This clonotype was seen many times. This chain links TRBV20-1 with TRBJ2-7; D not certain. Trimming left V 5 bases short and J 3 bases short, with 8 bases between. The germline V gene encodes CDR1 DFQATT and CDR2 SNEGSKA (reference sequence). This CDR3 is built from 11 residues. In nucleotides, the CDR3 is TGCAGTGCTGGCGATCACTACGAGCAGTACTTC. Protein product: CSAGDHYEQYF.

This clonotype was recorded many times. The CDR3 DNA follows: TGTGCCAGCAGCTTAGATGGGTCAGGGAAAGCTTTCTTT. Translation gives CASSLDGSGKAFF. The chain carries TRBV7-2 and TRBJ1-1, with a tentative D call TRBD1 (5 bases). The CDR3 runs 13 residues. Trimming cost V 1 base and J 9 bases, with 12 bases left between them. Germline V gene data show CDR1 as SGHTA and CDR2 as FQGNSA.

The J gene is TRBJ2-1, the V gene TRBV6-1; possibly TRBD2 for D (5 bases). This CDR3 has 17 residues. V lost 6 bases and J 0 bases, leaving 18 bases between the germline ends. Germline V CDR1 and CDR2: MNHNS, SASEGT. The CDR3 sequence is CASSSPRGHSSYNEQFF. CDR3 DNA: TGTGCCAGCAGCTCCCCTCGAGGGCATAGCTCCTACAATGAGCAGTTCTTC.

This sequence joins TRBV6-1 and TRBJ2-2; TRBD1 agrees at 9 bases. The CDR3 runs 14 residues. Trimming took 7 bases from V and 1 from J; bases not matched to a gene: 1. Germline loops: CDR1 MNHNS, CDR2 SASEGT. The CDR3 DNA is TGTGCCAGCACGGGACAGGGGAACACCGGGGAGCTGTTTTTT. Its translation is CASTGQGNTGELFF.

This clonotype was seen more than once but under ten times. The rearrangement joins TRBV4-1 to TRBJ2-3; possible D gene TRBD2, 5 bases. V dropped 4 bases and J dropped 6 bases, with 14 bases sitting between them. The CDR3 consists of 14 residues. CDR1 is MGHRA and CDR2 is YSYEKL in the germline V gene. This CDR3 reads CASSPDEGRDTQYF. DNA for the CDR3: TGCGCCAGCAGCCCAGATGAGGGTAGGGATACGCAGTATTTT.

This clonotype was seen many times. The V and J genes are TRBV12-3 or TRBV12-4 and TRBJ2-7, with no clear D. Trimming removed 5 bases from V and 7 bases from J, with 18 bases in between. The CDR3 is 14 residues long. CDR3 residues: CASSPIERIEEQYF. CDR3 sequence (DNA): TGTGCCAGCAGTCCTATCGAGAGGATTGAGGAGCAGTACTTC.

This clonotype has just a few counts. The chain carries TRBV6-2 or TRBV6-3 and TRBJ2-2, with TRBD1 matching over 9 bases. The junction had 2 bases not matched to a gene; V was cut back by 4 bases and J by 5 bases. Germline V CDR1 and CDR2: MNHEY, SVGEGT. CDR3 size: 14 residues. CDR3 in DNA: TGTGCCAGCAGTTCCGGGACAGGGACCGGGGAGCTGTTTTTT. It specifies CASSSGTGTGELFF.

This clonotype was seen many times. This chain joins TRBV5-1 and TRBJ2-7, with D perhaps matching TRBD1 (6 bases). Germline CDR1 is SGHRS and CDR2 is YFSETQ. The CDR3 runs 12 residues. Trimming took off 5 bases at V and 3 bases at J, with 9 bases between the two ends. CDR3 nucleotides: TGCGCCAGCAGTCGGGACATCTACGAGCAGTACTTC. Amino acids: CASSRDIYEQYF.

The V call is TRBV20-1, the J call TRBJ2-7; D perhaps matches TRBD2 (6 bases). The CDR3 consists of 14 residues. Trimming stripped 3 bases from V and 3 bases from J, with 15 bases between. Per the germline V gene, CDR1 is DFQATT and CDR2 is SNEGSKA (reference sequence). The CDR3 DNA reads as TGCAGTGCTAGTCCCAATAGCGGCCTCTACGAGCAGTACTTC. It specifies CSASPNSGLYEQYF.

This chain uses TRBV12-3 or TRBV12-4 with TRBJ2-3; unclear D gene. V lost 2 bases and J lost 4, with 10 bases in between. This CDR3 is 14 amino acids long. The CDR3, as DNA: TGTGCCAGCAGTTTAAGTTCGAGCGCAGATACGCAGTATTTT. Amino acids: CASSLSSSADTQYF.

This clonotype has ten or more counts. The chain employs TRBV7-2 and TRBJ1-1; a weak D match, TRBD1 (5 bases). Trimming removed 1 base at V and 8 bases at J, with 8 bases between. This CDR3 is built from 12 residues. From germline, CDR1 is SGHTA and CDR2 FQGNSA. In DNA form, the CDR3 reads TGTGCCAGCAGCTTAGATGAGGGGGAAGCTTTCTTT. It is translated as CASSLDEGEAFF.

The sample holds many counts of this clonotype. The rearrangement links TRBV10-3 to TRBJ2-1; the D gene is possibly TRBD1 (5 bases). This CDR3 comprises 15 residues. The germline V and J ends were trimmed by 3 bases and 7 bases, with 16 bases remaining between them. Germline CDR1 is ENHRY and CDR2 is SYGVKD. CDR3 nucleotide sequence: TGTGCCATCAGTGACCTGAGCCAGGGCGAGAATGAGCAGTTCTTC. It yields the protein CAISDLSQGENEQFF.

This clonotype was observed a few times. This sequence joins TRBV7-3 and TRBJ2-7, with a weak D call TRBD1 (5 bases). There are 12 residues in the CDR3. CDR1 is SGHTA, CDR2 FQGTGA, per germline. V lost 4 bases, J lost 7 bases, and 11 bases lay in between. The CDR3 loop is CASSSGTGEQYF. The CDR3 DNA reads as TGTGCCAGCAGCTCAGGCACAGGAGAGCAGTACTTC.

This chain's CDR3 is CASSLGVTYQETQYF. CDR3 DNA sequence: TGCGCCAGCAGCTTAGGGGTTACTTACCAAGAGACCCAGTACTTC. The V and J genes are TRBV5-1 and TRBJ2-5, with D perhaps matching TRBD1 (5 bases). Germline CDR1 is SGHRS and CDR2 is YFSETQ. Trimming stripped 2 bases from V and 0 bases from J, with 11 bases between. The CDR3 length is 15 residues.